This T cell receptor (beta chain) emerged from a study of blood T cells in healthy people across ages. Overall study results and limits: Diversity was estimated from one million T cells, and these estimates were considered underestimates.

Trimming removed 3 bases from V and 1 base from J, with 13 bases in between. The CDR3 consists of 17 residues. Germline CDR1 is SEHNR and CDR2 is FQNEAQ (reference sequence). The authors ran a second PCR of about 6 to 12 cycles using a sample-barcoded 5' primer and a J-beta primer mix. Per sample, CDR3-containing paired-end reads numbered at least 2.5 million. MiXCR, applied by TCRdb to the 5' RACE reads, yields one record per CDR3 protein. The sample carries under 700,000 distinct CDR3 sequences, 24% recorded once. The count of this clonotype is one. What it recognizes is unknown. This same sample was also part of a study on T cells of mothers and their children. From that study: The donor cohort consisted of three healthy Caucasian mothers and their six children.

This clonotype was obtained from a boy younger than 18 in good health. The rearrangement links TRBV7-9 to TRBJ2-6; perhaps TRBD1 as D (6 bases). The material sequenced was blood. This chain's CDR3 is CASSLVPDSSGANVLTF. CDR3 coding DNA: TGTGCCAGCAGCTTGGTTCCGGACAGTTCTGGGGCCAACGTCCTGACTTTC.